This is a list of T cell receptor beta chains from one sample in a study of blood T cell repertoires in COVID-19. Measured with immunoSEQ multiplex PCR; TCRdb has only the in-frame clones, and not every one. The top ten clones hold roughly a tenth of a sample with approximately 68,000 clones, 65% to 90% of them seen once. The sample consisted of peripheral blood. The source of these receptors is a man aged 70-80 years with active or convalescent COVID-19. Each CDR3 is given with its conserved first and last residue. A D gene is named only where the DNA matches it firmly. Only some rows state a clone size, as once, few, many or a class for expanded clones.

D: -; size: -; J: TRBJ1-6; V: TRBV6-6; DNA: TGTGCCAGCAGCCTTATACCTAACTCCCTTAATTCACCCCTCCACTTT; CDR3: CASSLIPNSLNSPLHF
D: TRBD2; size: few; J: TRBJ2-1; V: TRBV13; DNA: TGTGCCAGCAGCCCTCCGCAGCGGGAAACATACAATGAGCAGTTCTTC; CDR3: CASSPPQRETYNEQFF
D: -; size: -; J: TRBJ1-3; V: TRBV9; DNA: TGTGCCAGCAGCGCAGGGTGGGGACTCTCTGGAAACACCATATATTTT; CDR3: CASSAGWGLSGNTIYF
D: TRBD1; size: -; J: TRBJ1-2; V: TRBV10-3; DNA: TGTGCCATCAGTGAGTCCTATCTCAGAACGGGACAGGGGTATGGCTACACCTTC; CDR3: CAISESYLRTGQGYGYTF
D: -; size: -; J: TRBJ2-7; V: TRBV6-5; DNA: TGTGCCAGCAGTCGGGTTTTCAGCTCCTACGAGCAGTACTTC; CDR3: CASSRVFSSYEQYF
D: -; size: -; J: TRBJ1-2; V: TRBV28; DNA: TGTGCCGGAAAGACAGATCCCAGTGGCTACACCTTC; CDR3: CAGKTDPSGYTF
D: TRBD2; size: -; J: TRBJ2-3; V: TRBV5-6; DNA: TGTGCCAGCAGCTTGGGTATTGGACTAGCGGCAGATACGCAGTATTTT; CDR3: CASSLGIGLAADTQYF
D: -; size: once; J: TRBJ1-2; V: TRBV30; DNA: TGTGCCTGGAGTGTACTCCCGCCTGGCTACACCTTC; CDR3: CAWSVLPPGYTF
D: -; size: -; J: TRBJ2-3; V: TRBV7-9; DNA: TGTGCCAGCAGCCGAGGACAGATACGCACAGATACGCAGTATTTT; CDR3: CASSRGQIRTDTQYF
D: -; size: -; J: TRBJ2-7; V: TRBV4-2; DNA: TGTGCCAGCAGCCAACAGACAGGACCCTACGAGCAGTACTTC; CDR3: CASSQQTGPYEQYF
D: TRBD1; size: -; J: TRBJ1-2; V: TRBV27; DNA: TGTGCCAGCAGGGCTACAGGGGGGGGTGGCTACACCTTC; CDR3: CASRATGGGGYTF
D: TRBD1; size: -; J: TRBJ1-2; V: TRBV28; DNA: TGTGCCAGCAGACCCGGACAGGAACCTGGCTACACCTTC; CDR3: CASRPGQEPGYTF
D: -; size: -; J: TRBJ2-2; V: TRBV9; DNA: TGTGCCAGCAGCGTAGGGCGGACAAACACCGGGGAGCTGTTTTTT; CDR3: CASSVGRTNTGELFF
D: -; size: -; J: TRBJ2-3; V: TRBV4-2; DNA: TGTGCCAGCAGCCAAGACCCTTTACCTACTAGCACAGATACGCAGTATTTT; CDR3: CASSQDPLPTSTDTQYF
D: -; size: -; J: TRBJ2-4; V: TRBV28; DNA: TGTGCCAGCAGTCCCCCACTGGCGGAACGCAAAAACATTCAGTACTTC; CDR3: CASSPPLAERKNIQYF
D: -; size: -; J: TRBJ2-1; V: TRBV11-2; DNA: TGTGCCAGCAGTTATTCCTACTCTAGCGACAATGAGCAGTTCTTC; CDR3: CASSYSYSSDNEQFF
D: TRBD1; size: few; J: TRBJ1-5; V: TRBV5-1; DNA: TGCGCCAGCAGCTCGGGCCCGGGACAGGGGGGTAGCAATCAGCCCCAGCATTTT; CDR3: CASSSGPGQGGSNQPQHF
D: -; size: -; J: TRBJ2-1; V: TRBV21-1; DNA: TGTGCCAGCAGCAAAGTCTCTTCCTACAATGAGCAGTTCTTC; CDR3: CASSKVSSYNEQFF
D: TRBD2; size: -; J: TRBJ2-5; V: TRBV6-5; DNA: TGTGCCAGCAGTCTAAGACTAGCAGGGGAGACCCAGTACTTC; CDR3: CASSLRLAGETQYF
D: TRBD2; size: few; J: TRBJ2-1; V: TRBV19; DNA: TGTGCCAGTAGTGTTAGCGGGAGCTCCTACAATGAGCAGTTCTTC; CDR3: CASSVSGSSYNEQFF
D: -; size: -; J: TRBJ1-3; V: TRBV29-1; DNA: TGCAGCGTTGGACACCTCTCTGGAAACACCATATATTTT; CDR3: CSVGHLSGNTIYF
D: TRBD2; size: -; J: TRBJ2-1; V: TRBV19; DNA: TGTGCCAGTAGTAGTGCAAGGACTAGCGGGTTTGGGGAGCAGTTCTTC; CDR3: CASSSARTSGFGEQFF
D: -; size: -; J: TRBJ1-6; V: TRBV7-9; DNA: TGTGCCAGCCAACAGGACAGTTATAATTCACCCCTCCACTTT; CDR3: CASQQDSYNSPLHF
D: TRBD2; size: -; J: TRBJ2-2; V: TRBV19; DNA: TGTGCCAGTAGTTCGGGACTAGCGATGATTTTT; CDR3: CASSSGLAMIF
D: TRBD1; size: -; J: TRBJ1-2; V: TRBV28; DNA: TGTGCCAGCAGTTTGACAGGGTATGGCTACACCTTC; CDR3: CASSLTGYGYTF
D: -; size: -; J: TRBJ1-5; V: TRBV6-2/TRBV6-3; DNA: TGTGCCAGCGGCCCTTATAGCAATCAGCCCCAGCATTTT; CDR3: CASGPYSNQPQHF
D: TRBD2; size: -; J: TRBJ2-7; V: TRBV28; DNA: TGTGCCAGCACACCGACAGCGGGGTTCATTCACGAGCAGTACTTC; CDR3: CASTPTAGFIHEQYF
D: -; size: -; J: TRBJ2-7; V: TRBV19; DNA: TGTGCCAGTAGTATGGTTGGCACCTACGAGCAGTACTTC; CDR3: CASSMVGTYEQYF
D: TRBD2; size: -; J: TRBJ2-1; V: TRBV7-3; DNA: TGTGCCAGCAGCATCGGTAGCGGGAGGGGGAATGAGCAGTTCTTC; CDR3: CASSIGSGRGNEQFF
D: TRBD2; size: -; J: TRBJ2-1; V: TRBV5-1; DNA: TGCGCCAGCAGCTTGGGTAGTGCTAGCGGAGGGGCCTACAATGAGCAGTTCTTC; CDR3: CASSLGSASGGAYNEQFF
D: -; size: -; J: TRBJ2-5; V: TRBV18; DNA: TGTGCCAGCTCACCGGGGGCGTGGGAGGGCCGAGGAGAGACCCAGTACTTC; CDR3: CASSPGAWEGRGETQYF
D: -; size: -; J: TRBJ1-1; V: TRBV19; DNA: TGTGCCAGTAGTATGGGAGGGAATCCTGAAGCTTTCTTT; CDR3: CASSMGGNPEAFF
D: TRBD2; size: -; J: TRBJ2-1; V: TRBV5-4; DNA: TGTGCCAGCAGCTTGGTACTGACTAGCGGGAGCAATGAGCAGTTCTTC; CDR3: CASSLVLTSGSNEQFF
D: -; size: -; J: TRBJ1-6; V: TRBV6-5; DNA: TGTGCCAGCAGACTTGGACAGTATAATTCACCCCTCCACTTT; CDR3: CASRLGQYNSPLHF
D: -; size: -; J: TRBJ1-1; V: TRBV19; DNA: TGTGCCAGTAGTATGGGGCTAAGGAACACTGAAGCTTTCTTT; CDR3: CASSMGLRNTEAFF
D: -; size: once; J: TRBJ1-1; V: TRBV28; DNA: TGTGCCAGCATAGAAAACACTGAAGCTTTCTTT; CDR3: CASIENTEAFF
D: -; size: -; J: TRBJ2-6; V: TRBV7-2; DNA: TGTGCCAGCAGCCCCTTCCTCTCTGGGGCCAACGTCCTGACTTTC; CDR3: CASSPFLSGANVLTF
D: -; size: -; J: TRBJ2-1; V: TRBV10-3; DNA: TGTGCCATCAGTACTGTCTATGAGCAGTTCTTC; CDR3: CAISTVYEQFF
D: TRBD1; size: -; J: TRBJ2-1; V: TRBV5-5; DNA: TGTGCCAGCAGCACAACAGGGGCTCAGGGTTCAAATGAGCAGTTCTTC; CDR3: CASSTTGAQGSNEQFF
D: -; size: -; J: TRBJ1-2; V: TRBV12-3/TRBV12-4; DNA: TGTGCCAGCAGTTACGGACAGTATGGCTACACCTTC; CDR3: CASSYGQYGYTF